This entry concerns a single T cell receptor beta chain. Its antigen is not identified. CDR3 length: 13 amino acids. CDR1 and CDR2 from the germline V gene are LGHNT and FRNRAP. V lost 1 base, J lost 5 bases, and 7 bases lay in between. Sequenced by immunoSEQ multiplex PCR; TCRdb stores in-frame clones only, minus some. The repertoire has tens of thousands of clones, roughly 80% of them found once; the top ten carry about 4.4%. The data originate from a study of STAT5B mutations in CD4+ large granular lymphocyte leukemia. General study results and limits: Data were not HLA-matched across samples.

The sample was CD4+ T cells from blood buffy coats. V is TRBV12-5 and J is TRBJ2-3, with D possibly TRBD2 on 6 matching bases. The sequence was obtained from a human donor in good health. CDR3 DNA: TGTGCTAGTGGTTTGGGCGGGATAGATACGCAGTATTTT. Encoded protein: CASGLGGIDTQYF.